The clone carrying this TCR beta chain has ten or more counts. Primers used in a second PCR of roughly 6 to 11 cycles were a sample-barcoded 5' primer and a J-beta primer mix. MiXCR was run by TCRdb on the 5' RACE reads, yielding one entry per CDR3 protein. The table has approximately 1,100,000 distinct CDR3 sequences, 40% to 50% seen once; the top ten hold approximately 19%. This entry belongs to a study of blood T cells in healthy people across ages. Sample: blood. This receptor was identified in a woman aged 55-69 years in good health.

The CDR3 reads CSATPRTSANNEQFF. The CDR3 nucleotides are TGCAGTGCTACCCCTCGGACTAGCGCGAACAATGAGCAGTTCTTC. The chain links TRBV20-1 to TRBJ2-1; TRBD2 matches 9 bases. Trimming at V came to 4 bases and at J to 5 bases, leaving 9 bases not matched to a gene. This CDR3 region has 15 residues. The V gene's germline CDR1 is DFQATT and CDR2 SNEGSKA (reference sequence).